A selection of T cell receptor beta chains follows, all from one sample in a study of blood T cells in healthy people across ages. MiXCR, run by TCRdb on the 5' RACE reads, gives a single entry per CDR3 protein. Counted here are hundreds of thousands of distinct CDR3 sequences, about a quarter occurring once; the ten biggest clones make up 3.6%. These records were also assigned to another study, of T cells of mothers and their children.

The source material was blood. These receptors all come from a boy aged 2 to 10 in good health. CDR3s include the opening cysteine and the closing phenylalanine or tryptophan. The D gene is left open where the match is weak. Clone size, where shown, is once, few, many, or a class for clones that have expanded.

clone_size,v_call,d_call,j_call,cdr3_nt,cdr3_aa
few,TRBV30,TRBD1,TRBJ2-3,TGTGCCTGGAGCAGGACAGGGGGCTTCGCAGATACGCAGTATTTT,CAWSRTGGFADTQYF
-,TRBV4-3,-,TRBJ2-7,TGCGCCAGCAGCCCCTCGGTAGGAGTTTTCTACGAGCAGTACTTC,CASSPSVGVFYEQYF
-,TRBV30,TRBD2,TRBJ2-3,TGTGCCTGGAACGTAGGCTGGACTAGCGGGGCCACAGATACGCAGTATTTT,CAWNVGWTSGATDTQYF
-,TRBV7-7,-,TRBJ2-3,TGTGCCAGCGGCTTAGCTCCGGGAGTAGATACGCAGTATTTT,CASGLAPGVDTQYF
few,TRBV4-2,-,TRBJ2-3,TGTGCCAGCAGCGGTACTACTAGCACAGATACGCAGTATTTT,CASSGTTSTDTQYF
-,TRBV27,TRBD2,TRBJ2-7,TGTGCCAGCAGATATAGCGGGAGGGCCGGCTACGAGCAGTACTTC,CASRYSGRAGYEQYF
few,TRBV5-1,TRBD1,TRBJ1-5,TGCGCCAGCAGCCCGACAGGGGAGGGCGGTCAGCCCCAGCATTTT,CASSPTGEGGQPQHF
few,TRBV5-5,-,TRBJ2-7,TGTGCCAGCAGCTACGCGTACGAGCAGTACTTC,CASSYAYEQYF
-,TRBV27,TRBD2,TRBJ2-7,TGTGCCAGCAGAGCGGGAGTGGCCTACGAGCAGTACTTC,CASRAGVAYEQYF
-,TRBV5-4,-,TRBJ1-1,TGTGCCAGCAGCTTGAGTTTTCGGAACACTGAAGCTTTCTTT,CASSLSFRNTEAFF
-,TRBV18,-,TRBJ2-4,TGTGCCAGCTCAGCACGGGACATCCTAGCCAAAAACATTCAGTACTTC,CASSARDILAKNIQYF
-,TRBV21-1,-,TRBJ1-4,TGTGCCAGCAGCAAAGATCCTCCGGGAAGGGCGACTAATGAAAAACTGTTTTTT,CASSKDPPGRATNEKLFF
few,TRBV11-2,-,TRBJ2-1,TGTGCCAGCAGCTTAGTCGAGGGTTGGAATGAGCAGTTCTTC,CASSLVEGWNEQFF